This T cell receptor (beta chain) appears in the sequencing data of a study of cytomegalovirus exposure and HLA in healthy donors. Though probably carrying unrecorded immune exposures, donors were nominally healthy at sampling. Study conclusions and caveats: There were some public TCRs occurring in many donors, but most TCR sequences were rare. Across HLA loci, a later analysis found differing TCR association rates, with DRB1 most and HLA-C fewest.

Comment on this clone: Its target is unknown.

The CDR3 length is 12 residues. Trimming took 0 bases from V and 11 from J, leaving 10 bases between them. Germline-derived CDR1 and CDR2 are LNHNV and YYDKDF (reference sequence). The PCR used 60 Vbeta and 13 Jbeta primers. The method was immunoSEQ multiplex PCR; TCRdb's version includes in-frame clones alone and lacks a portion of them. The repertoire holds 150,000 or so clones, with almost 80% as singletons. The sequence came from a woman in her 40s in good health and CMV-seropositive. Sequencing was carried out using PBMCs. The chain joins TRBV15 to TRBJ1-1; unclear D gene. CDR3 loop: CATSRERLSAFF. The DNA for the CDR3 is TGTGCCACCAGCAGAGAACGACTCTCCGCTTTCTTT.